Listed below are T cell receptor beta chains from one sample, sequenced in a study of cytomegalovirus exposure and HLA in healthy donors. The repertoire was sequenced with immunoSEQ multiplex PCR; TCRdb's copy has only in-frame clones and lacks some. The sample comprises approximately 170,000 clones, 70% to 90% of which are singletons, and nearly 2.5% rests with the top ten. The sequenced material came from PBMCs. These receptors came from a male donor in good health and CMV-seronegative. Both conserved end residues are part of each CDR3. D genes are given only for firm matches. Size tells how often a clone was seen (once, few, many) or the class of an expanded clone, and some rows leave it out.

v_gene: TRBV4-2; d_gene: NA; j_gene: TRBJ2-7; abundance: few; CDR3nt: TGTGCCAGCAGCCTCCAGGGGGAGCAGTACTTC; CDR3aa: CASSLQGEQYF
v_gene: TRBV11-2; d_gene: NA; j_gene: TRBJ1-1; abundance: NA; CDR3nt: TGTGCCAGCAGCTTAGTTAGGGGGGGCTCTGAAGCTTTCTTT; CDR3aa: CASSLVRGGSEAFF
v_gene: TRBV7-8; d_gene: NA; j_gene: TRBJ2-4; abundance: NA; CDR3nt: TGTGCCAGCAGCTTAGCGGACAGACAGTACTTC; CDR3aa: CASSLADRQYF
v_gene: TRBV13; d_gene: NA; j_gene: TRBJ2-1; abundance: NA; CDR3nt: TGTGCCAGCAGCTTAGCGCCTAGAGAGCAGTTCTTC; CDR3aa: CASSLAPREQFF
v_gene: TRBV5-1; d_gene: TRBD1; j_gene: TRBJ2-2; abundance: NA; CDR3nt: TGCGCCAGCAGCTTGTACTTTCAGGGACAGGGGCAGGTCACCGGGGAGCTGTTTTTT; CDR3aa: CASSLYFQGQGQVTGELFF
v_gene: TRBV6-4; d_gene: TRBD2; j_gene: TRBJ2-7; abundance: NA; CDR3nt: TGTGCCAGCAGTCTTACTAGCGGGAGAGCCGAGCAGTACTTC; CDR3aa: CASSLTSGRAEQYF
v_gene: TRBV18; d_gene: NA; j_gene: TRBJ1-4; abundance: NA; CDR3nt: TGTGCCAGCTCTTCAGGGGCAGGAAGCAATTATGAAAAACTGTTTTTT; CDR3aa: CASSSGAGSNYEKLFF
v_gene: TRBV9; d_gene: NA; j_gene: TRBJ2-3; abundance: NA; CDR3nt: TGTGCCAGCAGCGTAGATGGAGGGGGCTTCACAGATACGCAGTATTTT; CDR3aa: CASSVDGGGFTDTQYF
v_gene: TRBV19; d_gene: TRBD2; j_gene: TRBJ2-1; abundance: NA; CDR3nt: TGTGCCAGTAGTCGCACCGGGACTAGCGGCTACAATGAGCAGTTCTTC; CDR3aa: CASSRTGTSGYNEQFF
v_gene: TRBV6-6; d_gene: TRBD1; j_gene: TRBJ1-2; abundance: NA; CDR3nt: TGTGCCAGCAGTTACTCAGGGGGCCTCGACTATGGCTACACCTTC; CDR3aa: CASSYSGGLDYGYTF
v_gene: TRBV19; d_gene: TRBD1; j_gene: TRBJ1-3; abundance: once; CDR3nt: TGTGCCAGTAGTCTTGGGACAGGGACAAGTGGAAACACCATATATTTT; CDR3aa: CASSLGTGTSGNTIYF
v_gene: TRBV4-2; d_gene: NA; j_gene: TRBJ2-7; abundance: few; CDR3nt: TGTGCCAGCAGCCAAGGCTCGACTATTTCCTACGAGCAGTACTTC; CDR3aa: CASSQGSTISYEQYF
v_gene: TRBV6-5; d_gene: TRBD1; j_gene: TRBJ1-1; abundance: NA; CDR3nt: TGTGCCAGCAGGCAGGGGGACACTGAAGCTTTCTTT; CDR3aa: CASRQGDTEAFF
v_gene: TRBV28; d_gene: NA; j_gene: TRBJ1-1; abundance: NA; CDR3nt: TGTGCCAGCAGTGACTCGCGGATGTCGAACACTGAAGCTTTCTTT; CDR3aa: CASSDSRMSNTEAFF
v_gene: TRBV5-1; d_gene: NA; j_gene: TRBJ2-3; abundance: few; CDR3nt: TGCGCCAGCAGCTCCGGAGCCCTTTTGGATACGCAGTATTTT; CDR3aa: CASSSGALLDTQYF
v_gene: TRBV28; d_gene: TRBD1; j_gene: TRBJ1-6; abundance: NA; CDR3nt: TGTGCCAGCAGTTTATGGACAGGGAGGAATTCACCCCTCCACTTT; CDR3aa: CASSLWTGRNSPLHF
v_gene: TRBV5-1; d_gene: TRBD1; j_gene: TRBJ1-4; abundance: few; CDR3nt: TGCGCCAGCAGCTCCGGACAGGGGGCCGTTGAAAAACTGTTTTTT; CDR3aa: CASSSGQGAVEKLFF
v_gene: TRBV19; d_gene: NA; j_gene: TRBJ1-1; abundance: NA; CDR3nt: TGTGCCAGTAGTATACCCCGGGCCCAGGGAAGGGACACTGAAGCTTTCTTT; CDR3aa: CASSIPRAQGRDTEAFF
v_gene: TRBV10-3; d_gene: TRBD1; j_gene: TRBJ1-1; abundance: once; CDR3nt: TGTGCCATCAGTGAGGGACAGGGGGCCGCTTTCTTT; CDR3aa: CAISEGQGAAFF
v_gene: TRBV27; d_gene: TRBD2; j_gene: TRBJ2-7; abundance: NA; CDR3nt: TGTGCCAGTACCCCTCGGGGGGAGGGCCGGGGGTACGAGCAGTACTTC; CDR3aa: CASTPRGEGRGYEQYF
v_gene: TRBV5-8; d_gene: TRBD2; j_gene: TRBJ2-7; abundance: NA; CDR3nt: TGTGCCAGCAGCTTGGGCGGGAGAACCTACGAGCAGTACTTC; CDR3aa: CASSLGGRTYEQYF
v_gene: TRBV7-3; d_gene: TRBD1; j_gene: TRBJ1-1; abundance: once; CDR3nt: TGTGCCAGCAGCTCAACGACAGGGTTGACTGAAGCTTTCTTT; CDR3aa: CASSSTTGLTEAFF
v_gene: TRBV29-1; d_gene: TRBD2; j_gene: TRBJ2-5; abundance: NA; CDR3nt: TGCAGCGTTGCCAAAAGCGGGGTTCGCGAAGAGACCCAGTACTTC; CDR3aa: CSVAKSGVREETQYF
v_gene: TRBV5-1; d_gene: NA; j_gene: TRBJ2-7; abundance: NA; CDR3nt: TGCGCCAGCAGCCTCTGGGGCAACACCTACGAGCAGTACTTC; CDR3aa: CASSLWGNTYEQYF
v_gene: TRBV28; d_gene: NA; j_gene: TRBJ1-4; abundance: NA; CDR3nt: TGTGCCAGCAGGGAAGGGGGAACTAATGAAAAACTGTTTTTT; CDR3aa: CASREGGTNEKLFF
v_gene: TRBV6-1; d_gene: NA; j_gene: TRBJ2-7; abundance: NA; CDR3nt: TGTGCCAGCAGTTCCCAGTTATTCTACGAGCAGTACTTC; CDR3aa: CASSSQLFYEQYF
v_gene: TRBV5-1; d_gene: TRBD1; j_gene: TRBJ2-7; abundance: NA; CDR3nt: TGCGCCAGCAGCTTGGATTCCCAGGGGGCCTTCTCCTACGAGCAGTACTTC; CDR3aa: CASSLDSQGAFSYEQYF
v_gene: TRBV15; d_gene: TRBD2; j_gene: TRBJ2-7; abundance: NA; CDR3nt: TGTGCCACCAGCAGAGCGGCGGGAGTAGGAAAGAGCTACGAGCAGTACTTC; CDR3aa: CATSRAAGVGKSYEQYF
v_gene: TRBV5-6; d_gene: TRBD2; j_gene: TRBJ2-7; abundance: NA; CDR3nt: TGTGCCAGCAGCGGAGGACTAGCGGGTACCTACGAGCAGTACTTC; CDR3aa: CASSGGLAGTYEQYF
v_gene: TRBV19; d_gene: NA; j_gene: TRBJ1-5; abundance: NA; CDR3nt: TGTGCCAGTAGTATTTCGGCCGGGGGGCTGGTTCAGCCCCAGCATTTT; CDR3aa: CASSISAGGLVQPQHF
v_gene: TRBV11-3; d_gene: TRBD2; j_gene: TRBJ2-3; abundance: NA; CDR3nt: TGTGCCAGCAGCTCTGGGGGGGTCACAGATACGCAGTATTTT; CDR3aa: CASSSGGVTDTQYF
v_gene: TRBV27; d_gene: NA; j_gene: TRBJ1-5; abundance: NA; CDR3nt: TGTGCCAGCAGCCGCAGGGAGGGGAATCAGCCCCAGCATTTT; CDR3aa: CASSRREGNQPQHF
v_gene: TRBV5-1; d_gene: NA; j_gene: TRBJ1-4; abundance: NA; CDR3nt: TGCGCCAGCAGCCAGACAGGTTCTAATGAAAAACTGTTTTTT; CDR3aa: CASSQTGSNEKLFF
v_gene: TRBV15; d_gene: TRBD1; j_gene: TRBJ2-1; abundance: NA; CDR3nt: TGTGCCACCAGCTTGACAAGGACAGGGGCGTACAATGAGCAGTTCTTC; CDR3aa: CATSLTRTGAYNEQFF
v_gene: TRBV5-6; d_gene: NA; j_gene: TRBJ2-5; abundance: once; CDR3nt: TGTGCCAGCAGCCGGAGGGGTAGGGAGTTCGAGGGAAAACAAGAGACCCAGTACTTC; CDR3aa: CASSRRGREFEGKQETQYF
v_gene: TRBV11-3; d_gene: NA; j_gene: TRBJ1-1; abundance: NA; CDR3nt: TGTGCCAGCAGCTCCCACGACATGGAGGACACTGAAGCTTTCTTT; CDR3aa: CASSSHDMEDTEAFF
v_gene: TRBV5-4; d_gene: TRBD1; j_gene: TRBJ2-5; abundance: NA; CDR3nt: TGTGCCAGCAGCTTGGCGACAGGGGGCGCCCCCTACCAAGAGACCCAGTACTTC; CDR3aa: CASSLATGGAPYQETQYF
v_gene: TRBV6-5; d_gene: NA; j_gene: TRBJ2-5; abundance: NA; CDR3nt: TGTGCCAGCAGGGGCTTGCAGCGGCAGTACTTC; CDR3aa: CASRGLQRQYF
v_gene: TRBV6-1; d_gene: TRBD1; j_gene: TRBJ1-2; abundance: NA; CDR3nt: TGTGCCAGCAGTGAATTCGTGGGGACAGCCTATGGCTACACCTTC; CDR3aa: CASSEFVGTAYGYTF
v_gene: TRBV15; d_gene: TRBD1; j_gene: TRBJ2-2; abundance: NA; CDR3nt: TGTGCCACCAGCAGAGATCGAACTTTGTCACGGGACAGGGTCACCGGGGAGCTGTTTTTT; CDR3aa: CATSRDRTLSRDRVTGELFF
v_gene: TRBV4-2; d_gene: TRBD1; j_gene: TRBJ1-2; abundance: NA; CDR3nt: TGTGCCAGCAGCCAGACGACAGGGGGCAGCTATGGCTACACCTTC; CDR3aa: CASSQTTGGSYGYTF
v_gene: TRBV7-9; d_gene: TRBD1; j_gene: TRBJ2-5; abundance: NA; CDR3nt: TGTGCCAGCAGCCCCGGGACAGGGGGCGAAGAGACCCAGTACTTC; CDR3aa: CASSPGTGGEETQYF
v_gene: TRBV20-1; d_gene: TRBD1; j_gene: TRBJ2-7; abundance: once; CDR3nt: TGCAGTGCTAGAACAGGGGGCGAAGAGTACTTC; CDR3aa: CSARTGGEEYF
v_gene: TRBV28; d_gene: NA; j_gene: TRBJ1-5; abundance: NA; CDR3nt: TGTGCCAGCAGTTTAAATCAGGGTGATCAGCCCCAGCATTTT; CDR3aa: CASSLNQGDQPQHF
v_gene: TRBV13; d_gene: TRBD2; j_gene: TRBJ2-3; abundance: once; CDR3nt: TGTGCCAGCAGCTTAGGGTCTAGCGGGGGGCGTCAAACTAGCACAGATACGCAGTATTTT; CDR3aa: CASSLGSSGGRQTSTDTQYF
v_gene: TRBV28; d_gene: TRBD1; j_gene: TRBJ1-4; abundance: NA; CDR3nt: TGTGCCAGCGAGACAGGGGGATTTAATGAAAAACTGTTTTTT; CDR3aa: CASETGGFNEKLFF
v_gene: TRBV5-6; d_gene: NA; j_gene: TRBJ2-4; abundance: NA; CDR3nt: TGTGCCAGCAGCTTTTTGGTGTCTCCAGGGTGGGCCAAAAACATTCAGTACTTC; CDR3aa: CASSFLVSPGWAKNIQYF